These 14 T cell receptor beta chains originate from one sample sequenced in a study of blood T cell repertoires in COVID-19. This table comes from immunoSEQ multiplex PCR, and its TCRdb copy is limited to in-frame clones, with some not included. The sample shows hundreds of thousands of clones, around 84% of them seen only once. The sample taken for sequencing was peripheral blood. Receptors originate from a man aged 50 or older with COVID-19, enrolled during active disease.

The V and J genes are TRBV29-1 and TRBJ1-2; D gene uncertain. This CDR3 has 12 residues. From germline, CDR1 is SQVTM and CDR2 ANQGSEA. Trimming took off 7 bases at V and 4 bases at J, with 13 bases between the two ends. The DNA for the CDR3 is TGCAGCGGGGGTGAAGTCGGCTATGGCTACACCTTC. It specifies CSGGEVGYGYTF.

V gene TRBV19 combines with J gene TRBJ1-5; a possible D gene is TRBD1 (6 bases). The CDR3 sequence is 15 residues long. V dropped 7 bases and J dropped 3 bases, with 16 bases sitting between them. Germline V gene data show CDR1 as LNHDA and CDR2 as SQIVND (reference sequence). CDR3 loop: CASTMGGRINQPQHF. CDR3 DNA: TGTGCCAGTACCATGGGGGGGCGGATCAATCAGCCCCAGCATTTT.

The chain combines TRBV3-1 (or the pseudogene TRBV3-2) with TRBJ1-6; D unresolved. The CDR3 totals 17 residues. V lost 1 base and J 7 bases, leaving 17 bases between the germline ends. The germline gives CDR1 LGHDT, CDR2 YNNKEL (reference sequence). CDR3 sequence reads: CASSQVSSQIANSPLHF. The CDR3 nucleotides read TGTGCCAGCAGCCAAGTTTCCTCCCAAATTGCGAATTCACCCCTCCACTTT.

This clone appeared a few times. The genes are TRBV5-1 and TRBJ1-2, with a weak D call TRBD1 (5 bases). In germline, CDR1 is SGHRS, CDR2 YFSETQ. There are 13 residues in the CDR3. The V end lost 1 base, the J end lost 2 bases, and 6 bases lay between the germline ends. The CDR3 DNA sequence: TGCGCCAGCAGCTTGCAGGGAAACTATGGCTACACCTTC. Translated, it gives CASSLQGNYGYTF.

The gene calls are TRBV11-2 and TRBJ2-7; 9 positions match TRBD2. V dropped 5 bases and J dropped 1; count of bases not matched to a gene: 12. CDR1 and CDR2 (germline): SGHAT, FQNNGV. The CDR3 contains 17 residues. The CDR3: CASSAQNLAGRSYEQYF. The DNA of the CDR3 is TGTGCCAGCAGCGCACAAAACCTAGCGGGACGATCCTACGAGCAGTACTTC. The whole variable domain, remainder taken from reference TRBV11-2 and TRBJ2-7, is EAGVAQSPRYKIIEKRQSVAFWCNPISGHATLYWYQQILGQGPKLLIQFQNNGVVDDSQLPKDRFSAERLKGVDSTLKIQPAKLEDSAVYLCASSAQNLAGRSYEQYFGPGTRLTVT.

Regarding this clone: Other DNA sequences in the sample encode the same CDR3. CDR3 in DNA: TGTGCCAGCAGTTTAGGCCAGGGCTATGGCTACACCTTC. It encodes CASSLGQGYGYTF. V gene TRBV12-3 or TRBV12-4 combines with J gene TRBJ1-2; tentatively, D is TRBD1 (5 bases). The V end was cut by 1 base, the J end by 4 bases, with 7 bases between. This CDR3 comprises 13 residues.

V usage is TRBV25-1 and J usage is TRBJ2-1; 12 positions agree with TRBD2. CDR1 is MGHDK and CDR2 is SYGVNS in the germline V gene. V trimming: 6 bases; J trimming: 10 bases; junction bases outside the gene matches: 7. This CDR3 has 14 amino acids. This chain's CDR3 is CASSSSGRAGEQFF. For the CDR3, the DNA is TGTGCCAGCAGCTCTAGCGGGAGGGCCGGGGAGCAGTTCTTC.

This chain connects TRBV18 to TRBJ1-5; 10 bases are a match to TRBD1. The CDR3 runs 16 residues. Germline values: CDR1 KGHSH, CDR2 LQKENI. V lost 5 bases to trimming and J lost 4 bases; unmatched junction nucleotides: 8. CDR3 amino acids: CASSSTGTGVNQPQHF. DNA for the CDR3: TGTGCCAGCTCATCGACCGGGACAGGGGTAAATCAGCCCCAGCATTTT.

The rearrangement links TRBV14 to TRBJ2-3; D gene uncertain. The germline gives CDR1 SGHDN, CDR2 FVKESK. The V end lost 3 bases, the J end lost 5 bases, and 9 bases lay between the germline ends. The CDR3 spans 13 residues. The CDR3 bases are TGTGCCAGCAGCCACCCAGCGTTAGATACGCAGTATTTT. Amino acids: CASSHPALDTQYF.

This rearrangement joins TRBV2 to TRBJ2-1; D call uncertain. Between the trimmed V and J ends, which lost 3 bases and 15 bases, there was a span of 12 bases. Germline CDR1 is SNHLY and CDR2 is FYNNEI. The CDR3 is 11 residues long. The CDR3 DNA reads as TGTGCCAGCAGTGAGTCCCAGAGAGGGTTCTTC. Amino acid sequence: CASSESQRGFF.

The gene calls are TRBV5-1 and TRBJ2-7; 10 bases are shared with TRBD1. The CDR3 extends over 14 amino acids. Germline assignment: CDR1 SGHRS and CDR2 YFSETQ. The junction had 8 bases not matched to a gene; V was cut back by 8 bases and J by 3 bases. CDR3 nucleotides: TGCGCCAGTCGTCCGGGACAGGGGCTCTACGAGCAGTACTTC. Its protein product is CASRPGQGLYEQYF.

About this clone: The sample carries other DNA sequences with the same CDR3. The V gene is TRBV27, the J gene TRBJ2-7; TRBD1 aligns across 8 bases. The germline V gene has CDR1 MNHEY and CDR2 SMNVEV (reference sequence). J lost 1 base, V lost 5 bases, and 7 bases had no gene match. The CDR3 contains 15 residues. The CDR3 is CASSRGQGSSYEQYF. For the CDR3, the DNA is TGTGCCAGCAGTCGAGGACAGGGATCATCCTACGAGCAGTACTTC.

The rearrangement joins TRBV11-3 to TRBJ2-1, with a tentative D call TRBD2 (6 bases). V was cut by 4 bases and J by 10 bases, with 14 bases left in between. CDR1 is SGHNT, CDR2 YENEEA, per germline. This CDR3 region has 13 residues. Here the CDR3 DNA reads TGTGCCAGCAGCTCGCGGGGCCGGGACGAGCAGTTCTTC. This sequence encodes CASSSRGRDEQFF.

This clone was detected many times. This rearrangement joins TRBV5-4 to TRBJ2-7; weak D call: TRBD2 (5 bases). Trimming took 0 bases from V and 4 from J, leaving 23 bases between them. CDR1 is SGHNT, CDR2 YYREEE, per germline (reference sequence). CDR3 length: 18 residues. CDR3 bases: TGTGCCAGCAGCTTGGATGGACTGTGGGGTCGAACTGTTTACGAGCAGTACTTC. Translated: CASSLDGLWGRTVYEQYF. The whole variable domain, remainder taken from reference TRBV5-4 and TRBJ2-7, is ETGVTQSPTHLIKTRGQQVTLRCSSQSGHNTVSWYQQALGQGPQFIFQYYREEENGRGNFPPRFSGLQFPNYSSELNVNALELDDSALYLCASSLDGLWGRTVYEQYFGPGTRLTVT.